The 20 T cell receptor beta chains in this list originate from one sample, sequenced in a study of memory CD4+ T cells and cytomegalovirus serostatus. Single viable CD3+CD4+CD8-CD45RO+ cells were sorted as the memory CD4+ T cells. Measured with immunoSEQ multiplex PCR; TCRdb has only the in-frame clones, and not every one. The sample has under 50,000 clones; around 79% are singletons. Material for sequencing was memory CD4+ T cells from blood. Source of these receptors: an adult in good health and CMV-seronegative.

In its sample, this clone was seen a few times. This chain uses TRBV5-6 with TRBJ2-5; 11 bases map to TRBD1. The CDR3 runs to 15 residues. V dropped 4 bases and J dropped 5; count of bases not matched to a gene: 7. Germline loops: CDR1 SGHDT, CDR2 YYEEEE. CDR3 sequence (DNA): TGTGCCAGCAGCCCACCGGGACAGGGGGGGGAGACCCAGTACTTC. This codes for CASSPPGQGGETQYF.

This chain uses TRBV29-1 with TRBJ1-2; D is perhaps TRBD1 (5 bases). The V end lost 4 bases, the J end lost 3 bases, and 6 bases lay between the germline ends. CDR3 size: 11 residues. CDR1 and CDR2 from the germline V gene are SQVTM and ANQGSEA. CDR3 sequence: CSVGGDYGYTF. Written as DNA, the CDR3 is TGCAGCGTTGGGGGGGACTATGGCTACACCTTC. Complete variable domain (other parts from reference TRBV29-1 and TRBJ1-2): SAVISQKPSRDICQRGTSLTIQCQVDSQVTMMFWYRQQPGQSLTLIATANQGSEATYESGFVIDKFPISRPNLTFSTLTVSNMSPEDSSIYLCSVGGDYGYTFGSGTRLTVV.

The V call is TRBV12-5, the J call TRBJ1-1, with D possibly being TRBD1 (5 bases). The germline V and J ends were trimmed by 4 bases and 5 bases, with 23 bases remaining between them. There are 17 residues in the CDR3. Germline V lookup: CDR1 LGHNT, CDR2 FRNRAP. The CDR3 DNA is TGTGCTAGTGGTTGGCCCCGCTCTGGACGGGGGAGGACTGAAGCTTTCTTT. It specifies CASGWPRSGRGRTEAFF. Full variable domain (missing parts from reference TRBV12-5 and TRBJ1-1): DARVTQTPRHKVTEMGQEVTMRCQPILGHNTVFWYRQTMMQGLELLAYFRNRAPLDDSGMPKDRFSAEMPDATLATLKIQPSEPRDSAVYFCASGWPRSGRGRTEAFFGQGTRLTVV.

J is TRBJ1-1 and V is TRBV11-2, with D possibly TRBD1 on 5 matching bases. CDR3 size: 14 residues. Trimming took off 5 bases at V and 4 bases at J, with 14 bases between the two ends. Germline V CDR1 and CDR2: SGHAT, FQNNGV. CDR3 region: CASSPRQGGTEAFF. DNA of the CDR3: TGTGCCAGCAGCCCGCGTCAGGGAGGCACTGAAGCTTTCTTT.

The DNA of the CDR3 is TGTGCCAGCAGTTACGCTAGACAAGAGACCCAGTACTTC. Translating gives CASSYARQETQYF. The chain links TRBV6-6 to TRBJ2-5; no definite D call. The V gene lost 2 bases and the J gene lost 2 bases, with 6 bases spanning the gap. The CDR3 extends over 13 amino acids. Germline V gene data show CDR1 as MNHNY and CDR2 as SVGAGI (reference sequence).

This clone was seen a single time. The chain has TRBV7-2 and TRBJ1-1; TRBD1 agrees at 11 bases. Germline V gene sequence: CDR1 SGHTA, CDR2 FQGNSA. The CDR3 loop spans 15 amino acids. V was clipped by 4 bases and J by 3 bases; unmatched bases: 4. The CDR3 here is CASSWTGGSDTEAFF. The CDR3 DNA follows: TGTGCCAGCAGCTGGACAGGGGGCTCGGACACTGAAGCTTTCTTT.

The V gene is TRBV6-1, the J gene TRBJ1-2; no definite D call. The CDR3 has 13 residues. V lost 8 bases and J lost 6, with 16 bases in between. Germline CDR1 and CDR2: MNHNS and SASEGT. CDR3 region: CASLEGGRDGYTF. The CDR3 bases are TGTGCCAGCCTGGAGGGAGGGAGGGATGGCTACACCTTC.

The chain recombines TRBV5-1 with TRBJ2-5; D possibly corresponds to TRBD2 (7 bases). Between the trimmed V and J ends, which lost 0 bases and 5 bases, there was a span of 14 bases. CDR3 length: 15 residues. Germline CDR1 is SGHRS and CDR2 is YFSETQ. CDR3 bases: TGCGCCAGCAGCTTGGAAGGGGGGGCCGGGGAGACCCAGTACTTC. Amino acid sequence: CASSLEGGAGETQYF. The full variable domain, with the rest looked up from reference TRBV5-1 and TRBJ2-5, is KAGVTQTPRYLIKTRGQQVTLSCSPISGHRSVSWYQQTPGQGLQFLFEYFSETQRNKGNFPGRFSGRQFSNSRSEMNVSTLELGDSALYLCASSLEGGAGETQYFGPGTRLLVL.

This clone appeared once. The chain carries TRBV9 and TRBJ2-5; 13 bases align to TRBD2. The junction had 1 base not matched to a gene; V was cut back by 0 bases and J by 2 bases. CDR1 SGDLS and CDR2 YYNGEE come from the germline V gene. This CDR3 region has 16 residues. The CDR3 is CASSVVGLAGQETQYF. The DNA for the CDR3 is TGTGCCAGCAGCGTAGTGGGACTAGCGGGGCAAGAGACCCAGTACTTC.

The chain combines TRBV9 with TRBJ2-5, with TRBD1 matching 9 bases. With V trimmed by 3 bases and J by 2 bases, 8 bases remained unmatched. Germline V lookup: CDR1 SGDLS, CDR2 YYNGEE. The CDR3 covers 16 residues. DNA of the CDR3: TGTGCCAGCAGCGGCGGATGGGGACAGGGACAAGAGACCCAGTACTTC. It is translated as CASSGGWGQGQETQYF.

The chain has TRBV9 and TRBJ1-1; TRBD1 matches 8 bases. Trimming removed 4 bases from V and 11 bases from J; junction bases left unmatched: 16. The CDR3 sequence is 15 residues long. CDR1 is SGDLS, CDR2 YYNGEE, per germline. The chain's CDR3 is CASSPEPGQVSGAFF. The CDR3 nucleotides read TGTGCCAGCAGCCCAGAACCGGGACAGGTATCCGGGGCTTTCTTT. The full variable domain, its missing parts supplied by reference TRBV9 and TRBJ1-1, is DSGVTQTPKHLITATGQRVTLRCSPRSGDLSVYWYQQSLDQGLQFLIQYYNGEERAKGNILERFSAQQFPDLHSELNLSSLELGDSALYFCASSPEPGQVSGAFFGQGTRLTVV.

This chain joins TRBV10-3 and TRBJ2-3; 7 bases line up with TRBD2. Germline loops: CDR1 ENHRY, CDR2 SYGVKD. After removal of 10 bases from V and 2 bases from J, the junction contained 9 bases not matched to a gene. This CDR3 spans 14 amino acids. The CDR3 is CATYGGSDTDTQYF. CDR3 DNA: TGTGCCACTTACGGGGGGTCCGACACAGATACGCAGTATTTT.

The chain recombines TRBV7-9 with TRBJ2-3; D remains unclear. The CDR3 spans 14 residues. Trimming took 7 bases from V and 0 from J, leaving 11 bases between them. From germline, CDR1 is SEHNR and CDR2 FQNEAQ (reference sequence). The CDR3 DNA sequence: TGTGCCAGCATCTCCCTATCTAGCACAGATACGCAGTATTTT. It is translated as CASISLSSTDTQYF.

The genes are TRBV4-1 and TRBJ2-3; TRBD1 matches 10 bases. Germline lookup yields CDR1 MGHRA and CDR2 YSYEKL. Losses at the gene ends were 4 bases for V and 4 bases for J; bases not matched to a gene: 20. The CDR3 consists of 20 residues. The DNA of the CDR3 is TGCGCCAGCAGCCCAATTCCAGGGAGGAGAGGACAGGGGGTTTCAGATACGCAGTATTTT. As protein: CASSPIPGRRGQGVSDTQYF.

The chain links TRBV18 to TRBJ1-1; D gene unclear. The CDR3 extends over 15 amino acids. From germline, CDR1 is KGHSH and CDR2 LQKENI. V lost 0 bases, J lost 1 base, and 9 bases lay in between. The CDR3 nucleotides are TGTGCCAGCTCACCACCAAAAGGGCCGAACACTGAAGCTTTCTTT. Protein: CASSPPKGPNTEAFF.

The chain is built from TRBV30 and TRBJ1-6, with D unclear. Trimming removed 0 bases from V and 8 bases from J, with 11 bases in between. Germline lookup yields CDR1 GTSNPN and CDR2 SVGIG (reference sequence). The CDR3 length is 14 residues. CDR3 nucleotides: TGTGCCTGGAGTGTCGGGGTTAGGGATTCACCCCTCCACTTT. Translating it yields CAWSVGVRDSPLHF.

The chain joins TRBV27 to TRBJ1-5; no clear D gene. The CDR3 totals 16 residues. Germline CDR1 and CDR2: MNHEY and SMNVEV (reference sequence). Trimming removed 7 bases at V and 5 bases at J, with 21 bases between. The CDR3 DNA follows: TGTGCCAGCAAAAGTGAGGGCTTCGATCAGGATCAGCCCCAGCATTTT. This sequence encodes CASKSEGFDQDQPQHF.

To note about this clone: Other DNA sequences in this sample translate to the same CDR3. V and J are TRBV7-9 and TRBJ2-1; D could derive from TRBD1 or TRBD2 (5 bases each). CDR1 is SEHNR, CDR2 FQNEAQ, per germline (reference sequence). Trimming pared 2 bases from V and 3 bases from J, leaving 8 bases between. The CDR3 spans 14 residues. CDR3: CASSLSGSYNEQFF. The CDR3 nucleotides are TGTGCCAGCAGCTTATCAGGGAGCTACAATGAGCAGTTCTTC.

The J gene is TRBJ2-3, the V gene TRBV4-1, with D possibly TRBD2 on 5 matching bases. The CDR3 has 14 amino acids. V gave up 2 bases and J gave up 5 bases, with 11 bases separating them. From germline, CDR1 is MGHRA and CDR2 YSYEKL. CDR3 sequence (DNA): TGCGCCAGCAGCCAACTTGGGAGAGTAGATACGCAGTATTTT. Translating it yields CASSQLGRVDTQYF.

This clone was detected only once. V is TRBV6-4 and J is TRBJ2-3; tentative D call: TRBD1 (5 bases). This CDR3 spans 14 amino acids. V dropped 5 bases and J dropped 0 bases, with 9 bases sitting between them. CDR1 and CDR2 (germline): MRHNA, SNTAGT. The CDR3 nucleotides are TGTGCCAGCAGTACAGGTCCTAGCACAGATACGCAGTATTTT. It encodes CASSTGPSTDTQYF.